The 13 T cell receptor beta chains in this list originate from one sample, sequenced in a study of T cells in Graves' hyperthyroidism and ophthalmopathy. Authors of the study amplified TCR beta CDR3 regions from RNA transcripts. A set of HTBI primers served as the primers for a first-round RT-PCR of the TCR CDR3. TCRdb recomputed calls from the multiplex PCR reads with MiXCR, one row per CDR3 protein. There are hundreds of thousands of distinct CDR3 sequences in the sample; 18% occur only once, and roughly 17% lies in the top ten. The specimen sequenced was blood. The receptors were gathered from a woman aged 45-65 years with Graves' hyperthyroidism that later progressed to Graves' ophthalmopathy.

This clonotype has only a few counts. The J gene is TRBJ1-3, the V gene TRBV15; tentative D call: TRBD1 (5 bases). CDR1 and CDR2 (germline): LNHNV, YYDKDF (reference sequence). The CDR3 has 14 amino acids. V was trimmed by 6 bases and J by 0 bases, leaving 9 bases between them. The CDR3 loop reads CATRPGNSGNTIYF. CDR3 coding DNA: TGTGCCACCAGGCCAGGGAACTCTGGAAACACCATATATTTT.

The chain uses TRBV6-1 and TRBJ2-1; TRBD2 agrees at 10 bases. This CDR3 spans 14 amino acids. With 5 bases clipped from V and 8 bases from J, the junction kept 6 bases outside the gene matches. In germline, CDR1 is MNHNS, CDR2 SASEGT. The CDR3 sequence: CASSYSGGIDEQFF. The CDR3 DNA follows: TGTGCCAGCAGTTATAGCGGGGGGATTGATGAGCAGTTCTTC.

The chain couples TRBV19 to TRBJ1-4; 8 bases map to TRBD1. CDR1 and CDR2 from the germline V gene are LNHDA and SQIVND (reference sequence). V lost 6 bases to trimming and J lost 4 bases; unmatched junction nucleotides: 10. The CDR3 totals 16 residues. CDR3 region: CASRNGQGGGNEKLFF. Here the CDR3 DNA reads TGTGCCAGTAGGAATGGACAGGGTGGAGGTAATGAAAAACTGTTTTTT.

In this sample, this clonotype turned up many times. The rearrangement uses TRBV20-1 and TRBJ2-5, with 9 positions matching TRBD2. The length of the CDR3 is 14 residues. Germline lookup yields CDR1 DFQATT and CDR2 SNEGSKA (reference sequence). V trimming: 8 bases; J trimming: 5 bases; junction bases outside the gene matches: 12. The CDR3 nucleotides are TGCAGTCCAAAATCCGGGACTAGCCGGGAGACCCAGTACTTC. Protein product: CSPKSGTSRETQYF.

This clonotype was observed at least ten times. The chain recombines TRBV6-1 with TRBJ2-7, with TRBD2 as a possible D gene (5 bases). The CDR3 runs to 12 residues. CDR1 MNHNS and CDR2 SASEGT come from the germline V gene. The V end was cut by 6 bases, the J end by 7 bases, with 13 bases between. The CDR3 nucleotides are TGTGCCAGCAGAGCCCCCCCGGGGGAGCAGTACTTC. Its translation: CASRAPPGEQYF.

CDR3 bases: TGTGCCACCTCGTCAAATCTCGCTGGAAACACCATATATTTT. Translation: CATSSNLAGNTIYF. This chain joins TRBV15 and TRBJ1-3; no definite D call. Trimming took 8 bases from V and 2 from J, leaving 13 bases between them. CDR1 and CDR2 (germline): LNHNV, YYDKDF (reference sequence). The CDR3 consists of 14 residues.

The table lists this clonotype with many counts. This chain uses TRBV12-3 or TRBV12-4 with TRBJ2-2; D might be TRBD2 (6 bases). Deletions cut 4 bases from V and 1 base from J, with 7 bases between. The CDR3 length is 14 residues. CDR3 sequence: CASSWGGNTGELFF. The CDR3 DNA reads as TGTGCCAGCAGTTGGGGAGGGAACACCGGGGAGCTGTTTTTT.

In this sample, this clonotype turned up a few times. This chain joins TRBV7-8 and TRBJ1-1; no reliable D call. Germline CDR1 and CDR2: SGHVS and FQNEAQ. This CDR3 region has 14 residues. With 1 base removed from V and 1 base from J, the gap between germline ends came to 7 bases. CDR3 sequence reads: CASSLEVENTEAFF. The CDR3 DNA follows: TGTGCCAGCAGCTTAGAGGTTGAGAACACTGAAGCTTTCTTT.

This clonotype was observed at least ten times. V and J are TRBV18 and TRBJ2-7; 7 positions agree with TRBD1. In germline, CDR1 is KGHSH, CDR2 LQKENI. The V gene end was trimmed by 5 bases and the J gene end by 5 bases; junction bases not matched to a gene: 3. The CDR3 has 12 residues. The DNA of the CDR3 is TGTGCCAGCTCAGGGACAGAAAACGAGCAGTACTTC. Translated: CASSGTENEQYF.

V gene TRBV18 combines with J gene TRBJ1-3; D uncertain. The V and J ends lost 1 base and 0 bases respectively, with 13 bases between them. The CDR3 runs 17 residues. CDR1 is KGHSH, CDR2 LQKENI, per germline. Here the CDR3 DNA reads TGTGCCAGCTCACCACTAGGAGGTCGGAGCTCTGGAAACACCATATATTTT. Residues: CASSPLGGRSSGNTIYF.

CDR3 residues: CASSESGGANEQFF. DNA of the CDR3: TGCGCCAGCAGTGAAAGCGGGGGGGCCAATGAGCAGTTCTTC. The gene calls are TRBV10-1 and TRBJ2-1; 10 positions agree with TRBD2. Germline CDR1 reads WNHNN; CDR2 reads SYGVQD (reference sequence). The trim removed 3 bases at V and 6 bases at J, leaving 2 bases unmatched. The CDR3 loop spans 14 amino acids.

This clonotype was seen ten or more times. This sequence joins TRBV9 and TRBJ1-1; no firm D call. V lost 7 bases and J lost 0, with 10 bases in between. Germline lookup yields CDR1 SGDLS and CDR2 YYNGEE. CDR3 length: 13 residues. The CDR3 is CASAMGMNTEAFF. The CDR3 DNA reads TGTGCCAGCGCGATGGGTATGAACACTGAAGCTTTCTTT.

This clonotype was counted many times. This rearrangement joins TRBV5-1 to TRBJ2-1, with a possible D match to TRBD2 (6 bases). V was shortened by 4 bases and J by 7 bases, with 12 bases between the two germline ends. The germline gives CDR1 SGHRS, CDR2 YFSETQ. This CDR3 has 13 residues. This CDR3 reads CASSRDGTNEQFF. The CDR3 DNA reads TGCGCCAGCAGCCGGGACGGGACTAATGAGCAGTTCTTC.